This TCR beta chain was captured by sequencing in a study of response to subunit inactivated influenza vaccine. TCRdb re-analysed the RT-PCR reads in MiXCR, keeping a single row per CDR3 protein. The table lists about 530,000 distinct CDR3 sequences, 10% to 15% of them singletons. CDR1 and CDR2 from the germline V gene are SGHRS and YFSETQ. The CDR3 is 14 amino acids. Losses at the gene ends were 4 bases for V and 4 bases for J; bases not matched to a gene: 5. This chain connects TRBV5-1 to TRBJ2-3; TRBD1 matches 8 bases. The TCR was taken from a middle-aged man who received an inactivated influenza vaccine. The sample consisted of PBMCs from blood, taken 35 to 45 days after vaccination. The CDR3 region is CASSLGQGSDTQYF. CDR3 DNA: TGCGCCAGCAGCCTCGGACAGGGATCAGATACGCAGTATTTT.